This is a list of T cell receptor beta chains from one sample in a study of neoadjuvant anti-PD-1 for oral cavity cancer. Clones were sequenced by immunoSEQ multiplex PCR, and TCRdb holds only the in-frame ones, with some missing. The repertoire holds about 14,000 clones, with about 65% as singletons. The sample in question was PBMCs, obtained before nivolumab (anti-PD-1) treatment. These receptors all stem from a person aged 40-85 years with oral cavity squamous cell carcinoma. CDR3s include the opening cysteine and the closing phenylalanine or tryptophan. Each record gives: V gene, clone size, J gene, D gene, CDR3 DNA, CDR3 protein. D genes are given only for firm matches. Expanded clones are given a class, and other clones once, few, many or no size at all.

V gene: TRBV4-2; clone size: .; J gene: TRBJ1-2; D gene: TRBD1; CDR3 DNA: TGTGCCAGCAGTCCCTCCTCCGGACAGGACTATGGCTACACCTTC; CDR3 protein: CASSPSSGQDYGYTF
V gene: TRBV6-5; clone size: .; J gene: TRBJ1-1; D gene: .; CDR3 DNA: TGTGCCAGCAGTTACGAAAGGAACACTGAAGCTTTCTTT; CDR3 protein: CASSYERNTEAFF
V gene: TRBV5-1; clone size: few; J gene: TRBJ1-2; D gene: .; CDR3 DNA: TGCGCCAGCAGCTTGTCTGGTAGGGGCAGAGTTCTCTATGGCTACACCTTC; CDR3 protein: CASSLSGRGRVLYGYTF
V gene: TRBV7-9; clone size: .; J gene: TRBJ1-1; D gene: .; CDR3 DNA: TGTGCCAGCAGCACCGACGGTGAAGCTTTCTTT; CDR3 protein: CASSTDGEAFF
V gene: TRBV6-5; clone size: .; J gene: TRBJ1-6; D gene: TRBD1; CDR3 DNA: TGTGCCAGCAGTTTTGGGACAGGGATTAATTCACCCCTCCACTTT; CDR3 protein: CASSFGTGINSPLHF
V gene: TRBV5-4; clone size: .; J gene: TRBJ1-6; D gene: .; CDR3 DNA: TGTGCCAGCAGCCGTGACTCTAATTCACCCCTCCACTTT; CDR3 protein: CASSRDSNSPLHF
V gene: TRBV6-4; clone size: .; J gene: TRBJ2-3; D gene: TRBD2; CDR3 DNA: TGTGCCAGCAGTGACGGCGGGAGGGCCATAGATACGCAGTATTTT; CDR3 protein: CASSDGGRAIDTQYF
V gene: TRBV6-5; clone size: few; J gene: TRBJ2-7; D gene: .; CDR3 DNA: TGTGCCAGCAGTTACTCAGATGGCAGCGTGCAGTACTTC; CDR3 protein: CASSYSDGSVQYF
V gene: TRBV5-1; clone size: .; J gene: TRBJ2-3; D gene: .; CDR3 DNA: TGCGCCAGCAGCCAAGACAACCCCACAGATACGCAGTATTTT; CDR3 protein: CASSQDNPTDTQYF
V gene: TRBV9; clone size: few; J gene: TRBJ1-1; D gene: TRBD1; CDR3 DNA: TGTGCCAGCAGCGCAGGACAGGGTACCACTGAAGCTTTCTTT; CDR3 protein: CASSAGQGTTEAFF
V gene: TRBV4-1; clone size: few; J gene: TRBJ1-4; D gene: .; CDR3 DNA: TGCGCCAGCAGCCTCTCTAGCGAGGGTAGGAGGGAAAAACTGTTTTTT; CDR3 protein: CASSLSSEGRREKLFF
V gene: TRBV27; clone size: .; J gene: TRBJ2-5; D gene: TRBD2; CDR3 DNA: TGTGCCAGCAGTTTATTGCGGGGGGGGCAAGAGACCCAGTACTTC; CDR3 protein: CASSLLRGGQETQYF
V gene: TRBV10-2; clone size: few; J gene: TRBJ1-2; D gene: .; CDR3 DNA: TGCGCCAGCAGTGAATGGATAGGGGATGGCTACACCTTC; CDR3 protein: CASSEWIGDGYTF
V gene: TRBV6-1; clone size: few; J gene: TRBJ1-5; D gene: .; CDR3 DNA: TGTGCCAGCAGTGAAACCCCCGAGGGTAGGAGGTATTTT; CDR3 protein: CASSETPEGRRYF
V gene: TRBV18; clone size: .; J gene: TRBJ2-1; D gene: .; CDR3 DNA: TGTGCCAGCTCACCAGGAAATGAGCAGTTCTTC; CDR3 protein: CASSPGNEQFF
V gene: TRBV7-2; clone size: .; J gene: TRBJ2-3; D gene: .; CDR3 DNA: TGTGCCAGCAGCTCCTCCGATACGCAGTATTTT; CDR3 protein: CASSSSDTQYF
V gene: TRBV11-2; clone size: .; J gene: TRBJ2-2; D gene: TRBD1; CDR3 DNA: TGTGCCAGCAGCCACCGGGACAGGACGACCGGGGAGCTGTTTTTT; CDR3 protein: CASSHRDRTTGELFF
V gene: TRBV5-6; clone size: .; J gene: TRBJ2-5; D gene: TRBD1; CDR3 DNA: TGTGCCAGCGGGTGGGACAGGGTTCCCCAAGAGACCCAGTACTTC; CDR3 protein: CASGWDRVPQETQYF
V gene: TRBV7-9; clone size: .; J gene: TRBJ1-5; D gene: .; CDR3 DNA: TGTGCCAGCAGCTTAGGATTGGGGGTTCAGCCCCAGCATTTT; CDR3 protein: CASSLGLGVQPQHF
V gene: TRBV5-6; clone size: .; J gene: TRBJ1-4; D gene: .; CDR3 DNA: TGTGCCAGCAGCTTTGACCAGGGGCAGGTGGAAAAACTGTTTTTT; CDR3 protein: CASSFDQGQVEKLFF
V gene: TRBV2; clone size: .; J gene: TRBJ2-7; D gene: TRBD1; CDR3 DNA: TGTGCCAGCAGTGGATGGACAGGGGTCTTAATGGAGCAGTACTTC; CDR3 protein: CASSGWTGVLMEQYF
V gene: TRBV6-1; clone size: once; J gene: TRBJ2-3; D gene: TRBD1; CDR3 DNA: TGTGCCAGCAGTGCCCTCTTGACAGGGAGCACAGATACGCAGTATTTT; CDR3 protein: CASSALLTGSTDTQYF
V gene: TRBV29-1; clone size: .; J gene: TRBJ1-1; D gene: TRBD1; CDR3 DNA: TGCAGCGTTGACCTCCCGACAGGGGCCCTCACTGAAGCTTTCTTT; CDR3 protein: CSVDLPTGALTEAFF
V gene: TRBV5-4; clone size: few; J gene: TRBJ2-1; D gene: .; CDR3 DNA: TGTGCCAGCAGCTCCTTCAGGGAGCAGTTCTTC; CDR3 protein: CASSSFREQFF
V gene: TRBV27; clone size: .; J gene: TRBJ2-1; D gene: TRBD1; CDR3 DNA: TGTGCCAGCATTAGACAGGGGAGCTCCTACAATGAGCAGTTCTTC; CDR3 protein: CASIRQGSSYNEQFF
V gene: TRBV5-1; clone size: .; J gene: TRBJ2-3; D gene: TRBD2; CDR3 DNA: TGCGCCAGCAGTTTGGAGCGGGGATCTAGCACAGATACGCAGTATTTT; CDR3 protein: CASSLERGSSTDTQYF
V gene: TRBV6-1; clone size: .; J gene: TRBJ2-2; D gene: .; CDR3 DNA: TGTGCCAGCAGTGAAAAACAGAACACCGGGGAGCTGTTTTTT; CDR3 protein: CASSEKQNTGELFF
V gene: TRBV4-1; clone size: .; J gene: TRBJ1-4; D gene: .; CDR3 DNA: TGCGCCAGCAGCCAGGACAGTTCAACTAATGAAAAACTGTTTTTT; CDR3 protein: CASSQDSSTNEKLFF
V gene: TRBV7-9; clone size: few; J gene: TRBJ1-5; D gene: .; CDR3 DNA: TGTGCCAGCAGCTTAGAGTACGGGGCCCAGCATTTT; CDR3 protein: CASSLEYGAQHF
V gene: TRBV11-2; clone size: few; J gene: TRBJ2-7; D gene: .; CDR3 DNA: TGTGCCAGCAGCCCTTTAGCGATTGGGTTTAGTGAGCAGTACTTC; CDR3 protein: CASSPLAIGFSEQYF
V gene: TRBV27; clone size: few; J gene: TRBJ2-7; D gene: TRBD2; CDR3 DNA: TGTGCCAGCAGTGGTCTAGCGGGAGCCCACGAGCAGTACTTC; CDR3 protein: CASSGLAGAHEQYF
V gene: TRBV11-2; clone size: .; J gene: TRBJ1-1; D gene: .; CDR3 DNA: TGTGCCAGCAGCTTAGCAACGGCAGCCCTATGGACTGAAGCTTTCTTT; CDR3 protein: CASSLATAALWTEAFF
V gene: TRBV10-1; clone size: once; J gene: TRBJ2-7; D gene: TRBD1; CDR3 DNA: TGCGCCAGCAGACAGGGGAGCGAGCAGTACTTC; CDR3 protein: CASRQGSEQYF
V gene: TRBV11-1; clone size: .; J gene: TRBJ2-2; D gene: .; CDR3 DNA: TGTGCCAGCAGTAATCCCCGTTCCGTTGATACCGGGGAGCTGTTTTTT; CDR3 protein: CASSNPRSVDTGELFF
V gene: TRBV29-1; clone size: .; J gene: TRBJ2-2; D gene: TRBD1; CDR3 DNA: TGCAGCGTTCTTACAGGGGGCCACACCGGGGAGCTGTTTTTT; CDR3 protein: CSVLTGGHTGELFF
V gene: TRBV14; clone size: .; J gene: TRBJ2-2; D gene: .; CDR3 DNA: TGTGCCAGCAGCCAAGCAATCTTGACCGGGGAGCTGTTTTTT; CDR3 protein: CASSQAILTGELFF
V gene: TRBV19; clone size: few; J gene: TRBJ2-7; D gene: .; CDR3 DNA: TGTGCCACTTCCGGGACGCGCCTCTCCTACGAGCAGTACTTC; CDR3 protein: CATSGTRLSYEQYF
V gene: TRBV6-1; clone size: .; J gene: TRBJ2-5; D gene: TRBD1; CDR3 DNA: TGTGCCAGCAGTCGGGACAGGGACGAGACCCAGTACTTC; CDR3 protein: CASSRDRDETQYF
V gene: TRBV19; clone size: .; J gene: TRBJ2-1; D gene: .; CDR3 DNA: TGTGCCAGTAGTATCTGGGCTAGCGAGTACAATGAGCAGTTCTTC; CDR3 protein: CASSIWASEYNEQFF
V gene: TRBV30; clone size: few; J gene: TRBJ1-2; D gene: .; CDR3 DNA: TGTGCCTGGAGTGGTCGTGGCTACACCTTC; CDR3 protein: CAWSGRGYTF
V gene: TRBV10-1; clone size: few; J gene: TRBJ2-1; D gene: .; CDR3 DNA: TGCGCCAGCAGTGATATAGCGAGCTCCTACAATGAGCAGTTCTTC; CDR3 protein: CASSDIASSYNEQFF
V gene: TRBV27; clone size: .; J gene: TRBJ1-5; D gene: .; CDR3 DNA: TGTGCCAGCAGCGACCGACACCTCAATCAGCCCCAGCATTTT; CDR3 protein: CASSDRHLNQPQHF